These 10 T cell receptor beta chains came from one sample sequenced in a study of human T cells and chemical hapten exposure. TCRdb called the RACE reads again in MiXCR, with one record for every CDR3 protein. The table lists 130,000 or so distinct CDR3 sequences, approximately 10% of them singletons. The time point: healthy volunteer bleed at 2 weeks. The authors' total RNA extraction used unfractionated whole blood. Sequencing used whole blood. The receptors were gathered from a male donor in good health. Some clones in this sample may be carry-over from other donors' samples.

This clonotype was detected ten times or more. The J gene is TRBJ2-6, the V gene TRBV6-5, with D possibly TRBD1 on 6 matching bases. The CDR3 covers 14 residues. V was pared by 5 bases and J by 4 bases, with 9 bases between. Germline loops: CDR1 MNHEY, CDR2 SVGAGI. In nucleotides, the CDR3 is TGTGCCAGCAGTCTCGGACAGGGGGCCAACGTCCTGACTTTC. It codes for CASSLGQGANVLTF.

This clonotype occurred once. This chain connects TRBV6-2 or TRBV6-3 to TRBJ1-2; tentatively, D is TRBD1 (6 bases). Trimming left V 0 bases short and J 2 bases short, with 7 bases between. There are 14 residues in the CDR3. Germline CDR1 MNHEY, CDR2 SVGEGT. The CDR3 loop reads CASSYSGQNYGYTF. The CDR3 DNA reads TGTGCCAGCAGTTACTCCGGACAGAACTATGGCTACACCTTC.

This clonotype occurred many times. In nucleotides, the CDR3 is TGTGCCAGCAGCTTTGGACAGGGCAGCTCTGGGGCCAACGTCCTGACTTTC. It translates to CASSFGQGSSGANVLTF. V gene TRBV12-3 or TRBV12-4 combines with J gene TRBJ2-6; the match to TRBD1 covers 8 bases. Trimming took 6 bases from V and 0 from J; bases not matched to a gene: 7. This CDR3 spans 17 amino acids.

This clonotype has only a few counts. The J gene is TRBJ2-2, the V gene TRBV9, with 7 bases that match TRBD1. The CDR3 totals 16 residues. CDR1 is SGDLS and CDR2 is YYNGEE in the germline V gene. V was clipped by 3 bases and J by 5 bases; unmatched bases: 10. DNA for the CDR3: TGTGCCAGCAGCGCTAAAGGGGGCGGGTCTACCGGGGAGCTGTTTTTT. Its translation: CASSAKGGGSTGELFF.

This clonotype was found a few times. The chain combines TRBV2 with TRBJ2-1, with 7 bases matching TRBD1. V was clipped by 7 bases and J by 8 bases; unmatched bases: 2. The length of the CDR3 is 11 residues. Per the germline V gene, CDR1 is SNHLY and CDR2 is FYNNEI. In DNA form, the CDR3 reads TGTGCCAGCAACCAGGGGGATGAGCAGTTCTTC. Its protein product is CASNQGDEQFF.

In this sample, this clonotype turned up a few times. This rearrangement joins TRBV12-3 or TRBV12-4 to TRBJ1-1, with D possibly being TRBD1 (5 bases). The CDR3 sequence is 14 residues long. The V gene lost 8 bases and the J gene lost 2 bases, with 15 bases spanning the gap. Here the CDR3 reads CASGIRGGNTEAFF. For the CDR3, the DNA is TGTGCCAGCGGGATTCGTGGGGGAAACACTGAAGCTTTCTTT.

This clonotype has at least ten counts. The rearrangement joins TRBV10-3 to TRBJ2-7; 8 bases map to TRBD1. The V gene end was trimmed by 6 bases and the J gene end by 2 bases; junction bases not matched to a gene: 3. Germline CDR1 ENHRY, CDR2 SYGVKD. The CDR3 extends over 13 amino acids. CDR3: CAIRGQETYEQYF. As DNA, the CDR3 is TGTGCCATCAGGGGACAGGAAACCTACGAGCAGTACTTC.

Ten or more counts support this clonotype. The rearrangement joins TRBV5-1 to TRBJ2-1, with D possibly TRBD2 on 6 matching bases. V was clipped by 1 base and J by 0 bases, with 11 bases between them. CDR1 and CDR2 from the germline V gene are SGHRS and YFSETQ. The CDR3 has 16 residues. The CDR3 DNA reads as TGCGCCAGCAGCTTGCGAGACGGGAGCTCCTACAATGAGCAGTTCTTC. Protein product: CASSLRDGSSYNEQFF.

This clonotype was observed many times. The V gene is TRBV7-6, the J gene TRBJ2-7; D gene ambiguous. Germline CDR1 SGHVS, CDR2 FNYEAQ. The CDR3 loop spans 13 amino acids. V gave up 1 base and J gave up 4 bases, with 8 bases separating them. CDR3 sequence reads: CASSLGEVYEQYF. The CDR3 DNA follows: TGTGCCAGCAGCTTAGGGGAAGTGTACGAGCAGTACTTC.

This clonotype was picked up a small number of times. The chain couples TRBV4-3 to TRBJ2-3, with D possibly matching TRBD2 (6 bases). The CDR3 covers 16 residues. V lost 0 bases to trimming and J lost 1 base, with 11 bases between them. Germline V gene data show CDR1 as LGHNA and CDR2 as YSLEER. The CDR3 protein is CASSQDPTGGTDTQYF. DNA of the CDR3: TGCGCCAGCAGCCAAGATCCAACGGGGGGCACAGATACGCAGTATTTT.